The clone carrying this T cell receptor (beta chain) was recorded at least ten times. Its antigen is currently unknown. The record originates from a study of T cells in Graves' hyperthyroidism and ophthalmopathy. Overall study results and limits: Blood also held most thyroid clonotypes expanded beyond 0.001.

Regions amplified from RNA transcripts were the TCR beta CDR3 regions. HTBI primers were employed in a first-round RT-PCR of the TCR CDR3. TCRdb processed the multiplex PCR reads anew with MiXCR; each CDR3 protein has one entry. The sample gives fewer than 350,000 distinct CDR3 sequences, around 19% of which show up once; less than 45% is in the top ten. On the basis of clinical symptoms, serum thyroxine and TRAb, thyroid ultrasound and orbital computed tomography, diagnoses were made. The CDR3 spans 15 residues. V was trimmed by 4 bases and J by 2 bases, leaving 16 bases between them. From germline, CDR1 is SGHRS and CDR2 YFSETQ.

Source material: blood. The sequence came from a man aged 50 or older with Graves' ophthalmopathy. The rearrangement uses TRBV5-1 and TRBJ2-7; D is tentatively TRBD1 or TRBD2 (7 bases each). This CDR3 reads CASSLGGTATYEQYF. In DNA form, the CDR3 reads TGCGCCAGCAGCCTGGGAGGGACAGCCACCTACGAGCAGTACTTC.